This T cell receptor (beta chain) was recovered during a study of blood T cell repertoires in COVID-19. About the research overall: Sites in the United States, Italy and Spain provided acute and convalescent COVID-19 samples. Sample material is recorded as cDNA or gDNA derived from T cells, B-cell-depleted T cells, or PBMCs.

Trimming shortened V by 5 bases and J by 2 bases, and 18 bases separated the two germline ends. CDR3 length equals 16 residues. Germline V gives CDR1 MDHEN, CDR2 SYDVKM. As handled by the study authors: It was from reference gene primer amplification that nucleated cell counts were estimated. Using immunoSEQ multiplex PCR, the repertoire was profiled, and TCRdb retains in-frame clones only, with some absent. That table supplies the V and J calls and clone size; D and trimming were determined from the DNA. This table has approximately 270,000 clones, approximately 85% appearing once. This sequence originates from a human donor with COVID-19, enrolled during active disease. The donor label of this sample is uncertain. The sequenced material came from peripheral blood. The V and J genes are TRBV28 and TRBJ1-2, with a possible D match to TRBD1 (5 bases). CDR3 nucleotides: TGTGCCAGCAGTGACCTTAAAAGGGGCCTCAACTATGGCTACACCTTC. It codes for CASSDLKRGLNYGYTF.